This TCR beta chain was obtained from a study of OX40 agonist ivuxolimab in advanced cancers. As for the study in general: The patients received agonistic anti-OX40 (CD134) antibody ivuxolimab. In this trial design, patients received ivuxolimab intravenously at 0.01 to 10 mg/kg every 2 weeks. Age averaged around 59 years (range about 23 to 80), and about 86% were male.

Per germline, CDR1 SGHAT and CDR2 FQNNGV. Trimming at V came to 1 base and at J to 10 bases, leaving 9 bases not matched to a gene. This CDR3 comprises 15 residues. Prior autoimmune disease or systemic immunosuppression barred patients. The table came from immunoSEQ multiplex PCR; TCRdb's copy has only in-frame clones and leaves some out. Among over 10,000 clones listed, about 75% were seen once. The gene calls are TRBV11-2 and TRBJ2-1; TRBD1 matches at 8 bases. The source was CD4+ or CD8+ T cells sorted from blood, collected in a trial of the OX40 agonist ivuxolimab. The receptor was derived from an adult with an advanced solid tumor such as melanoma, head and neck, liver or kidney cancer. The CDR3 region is CASSLGQGAMIEQFF. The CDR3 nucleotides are TGTGCCAGCAGCTTAGGCCAGGGGGCGATGATCGAGCAGTTCTTC.